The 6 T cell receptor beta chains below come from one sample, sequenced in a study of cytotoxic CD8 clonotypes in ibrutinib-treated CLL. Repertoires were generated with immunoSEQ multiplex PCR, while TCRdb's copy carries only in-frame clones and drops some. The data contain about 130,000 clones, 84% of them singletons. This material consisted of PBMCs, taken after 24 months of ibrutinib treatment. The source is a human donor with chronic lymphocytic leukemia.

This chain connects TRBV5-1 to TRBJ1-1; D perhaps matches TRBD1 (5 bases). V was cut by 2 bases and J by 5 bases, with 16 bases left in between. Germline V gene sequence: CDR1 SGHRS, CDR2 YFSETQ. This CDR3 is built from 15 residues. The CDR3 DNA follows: TGCGCCAGCAGCTTTTTAGATGGGGGTGGAACTGAAGCTTTCTTT. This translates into CASSFLDGGGTEAFF.

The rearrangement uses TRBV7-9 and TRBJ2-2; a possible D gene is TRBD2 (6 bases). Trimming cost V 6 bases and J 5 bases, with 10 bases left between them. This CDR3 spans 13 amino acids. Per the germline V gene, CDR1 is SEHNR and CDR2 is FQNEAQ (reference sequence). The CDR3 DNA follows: TGTGCCAGCAGACCACTAGCAACCGGGGAGCTGTTTTTT. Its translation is CASRPLATGELFF.

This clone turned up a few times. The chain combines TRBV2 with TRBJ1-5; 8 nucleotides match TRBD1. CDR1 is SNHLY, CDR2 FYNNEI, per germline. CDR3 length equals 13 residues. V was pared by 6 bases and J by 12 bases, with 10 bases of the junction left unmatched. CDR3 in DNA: TGTGCCAGCAGGGACAGGGCCCCGGGAGGCCAGCATTTT. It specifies CASRDRAPGGQHF.

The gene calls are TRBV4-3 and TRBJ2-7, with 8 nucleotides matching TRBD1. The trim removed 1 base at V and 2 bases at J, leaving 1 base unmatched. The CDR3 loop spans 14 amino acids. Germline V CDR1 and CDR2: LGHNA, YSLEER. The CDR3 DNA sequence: TGCGCCAGCAGCCAAGCAGGGGGCGCCTACGAGCAGTACTTC. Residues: CASSQAGGAYEQYF.

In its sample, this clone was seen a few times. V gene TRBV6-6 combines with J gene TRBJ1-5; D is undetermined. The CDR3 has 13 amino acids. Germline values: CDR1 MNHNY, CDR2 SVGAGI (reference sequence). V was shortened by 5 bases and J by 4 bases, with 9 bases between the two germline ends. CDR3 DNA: TGTGCCAGCAGTACGGAGTTAAATCAGCCCCAGCATTTT. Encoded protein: CASSTELNQPQHF.

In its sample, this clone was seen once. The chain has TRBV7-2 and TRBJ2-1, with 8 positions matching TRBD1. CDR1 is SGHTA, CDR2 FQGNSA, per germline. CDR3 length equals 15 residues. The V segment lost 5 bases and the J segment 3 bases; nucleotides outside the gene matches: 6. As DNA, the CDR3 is TGTGCCAGCAGCCACCGACAGGGGTTCTACAATGAGCAGTTCTTC. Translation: CASSHRQGFYNEQFF.